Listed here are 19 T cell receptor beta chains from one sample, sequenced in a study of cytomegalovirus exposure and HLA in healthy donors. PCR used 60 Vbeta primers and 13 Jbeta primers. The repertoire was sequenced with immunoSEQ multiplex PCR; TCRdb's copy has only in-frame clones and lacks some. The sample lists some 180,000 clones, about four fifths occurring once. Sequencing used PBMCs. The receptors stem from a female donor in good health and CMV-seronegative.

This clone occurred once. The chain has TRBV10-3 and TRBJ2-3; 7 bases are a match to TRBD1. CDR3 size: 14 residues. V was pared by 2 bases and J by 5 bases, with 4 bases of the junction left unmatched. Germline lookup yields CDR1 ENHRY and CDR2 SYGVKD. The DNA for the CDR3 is TGTGCCATCAGTGAGAACAGGGGCGAAGATACGCAGTATTTT. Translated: CAISENRGEDTQYF.

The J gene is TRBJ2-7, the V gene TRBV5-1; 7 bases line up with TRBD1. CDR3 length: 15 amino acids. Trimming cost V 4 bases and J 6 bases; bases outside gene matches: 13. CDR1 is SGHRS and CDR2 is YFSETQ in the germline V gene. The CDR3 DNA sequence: TGCGCCAGCAGCACAGGACAGGCGCCTCGTAGCGAGCAGTACTTC. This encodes CASSTGQAPRSEQYF.

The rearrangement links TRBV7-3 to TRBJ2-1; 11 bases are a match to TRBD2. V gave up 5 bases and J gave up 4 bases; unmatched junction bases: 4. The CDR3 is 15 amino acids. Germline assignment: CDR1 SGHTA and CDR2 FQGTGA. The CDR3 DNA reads TGTGCCAGCAGCCAACTAGCGGGAGCATACAATGAGCAGTTCTTC. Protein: CASSQLAGAYNEQFF.

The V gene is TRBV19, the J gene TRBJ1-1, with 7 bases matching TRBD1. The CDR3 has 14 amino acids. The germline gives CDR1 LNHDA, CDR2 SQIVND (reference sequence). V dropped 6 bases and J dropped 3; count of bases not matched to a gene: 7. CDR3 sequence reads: CASRPTGSDTEAFF. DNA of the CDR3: TGTGCCAGTAGACCGACAGGGTCTGACACTGAAGCTTTCTTT.

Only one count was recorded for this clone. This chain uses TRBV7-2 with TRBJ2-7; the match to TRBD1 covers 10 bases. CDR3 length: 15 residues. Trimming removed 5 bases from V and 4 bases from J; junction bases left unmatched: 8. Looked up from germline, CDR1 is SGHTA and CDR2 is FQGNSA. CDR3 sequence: CASSLKGQGSYEQYF. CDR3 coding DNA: TGTGCCAGCAGCCTCAAGGGACAGGGGTCATACGAGCAGTACTTC. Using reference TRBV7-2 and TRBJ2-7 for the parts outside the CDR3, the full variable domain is GAGVSQSPSNKVTEKGKDVELRCDPISGHTALYWYRQSLGQGLEFLIYFQGNSAPDKSGLPSDRFSAERTGGSVSTLTIQRTQQEDSAVYLCASSLKGQGSYEQYFGPGTRLTVT.

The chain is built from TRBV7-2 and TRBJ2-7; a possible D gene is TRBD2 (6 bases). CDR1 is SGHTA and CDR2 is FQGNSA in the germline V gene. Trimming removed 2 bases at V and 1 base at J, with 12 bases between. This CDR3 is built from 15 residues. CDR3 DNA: TGTGCCAGCAGCTTATTTCGGGGGAGGTCCTACGAGCAGTACTTC. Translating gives CASSLFRGRSYEQYF.

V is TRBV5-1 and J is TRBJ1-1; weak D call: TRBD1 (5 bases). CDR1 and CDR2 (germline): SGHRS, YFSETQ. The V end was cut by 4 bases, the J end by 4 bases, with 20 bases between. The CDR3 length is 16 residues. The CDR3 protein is CASSLGTRAKFTEAFF. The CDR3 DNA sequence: TGCGCCAGCAGCCTTGGAACCAGGGCGAAATTCACTGAAGCTTTCTTT.

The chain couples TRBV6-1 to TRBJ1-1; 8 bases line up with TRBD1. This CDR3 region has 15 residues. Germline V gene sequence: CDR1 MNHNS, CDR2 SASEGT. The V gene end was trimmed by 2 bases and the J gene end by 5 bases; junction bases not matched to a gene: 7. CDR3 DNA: TGTGCCAGCAGTGAACGAGACAGGGGAAGGACTGAAGCTTTCTTT. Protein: CASSERDRGRTEAFF.

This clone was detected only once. In nucleotides, the CDR3 is TGTGCCAGCAGAGATACAGGGGCGGGCAATCAGCCCCAGCATTTT. Its translation is CASRDTGAGNQPQHF. The V call is TRBV2, the J call TRBJ1-5; 7 bases match TRBD1. Germline CDR1 is SNHLY and CDR2 is FYNNEI. CDR3 length: 15 amino acids. V was pared by 6 bases and J by 2 bases, with 7 bases of the junction left unmatched.

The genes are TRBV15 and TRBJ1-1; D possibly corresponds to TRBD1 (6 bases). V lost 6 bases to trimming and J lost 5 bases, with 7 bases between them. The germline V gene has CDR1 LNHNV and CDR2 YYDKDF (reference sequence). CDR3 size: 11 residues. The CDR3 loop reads CATRQGTEAFF. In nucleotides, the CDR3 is TGTGCCACCAGGCAGGGGACTGAAGCTTTCTTT.

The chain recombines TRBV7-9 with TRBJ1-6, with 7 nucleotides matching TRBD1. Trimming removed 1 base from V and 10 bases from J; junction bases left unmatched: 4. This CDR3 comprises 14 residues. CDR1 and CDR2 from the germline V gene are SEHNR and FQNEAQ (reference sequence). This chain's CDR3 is CASSLEGQASPLHF. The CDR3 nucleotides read TGTGCCAGCAGCTTAGAAGGACAGGCCTCACCCCTCCACTTT.

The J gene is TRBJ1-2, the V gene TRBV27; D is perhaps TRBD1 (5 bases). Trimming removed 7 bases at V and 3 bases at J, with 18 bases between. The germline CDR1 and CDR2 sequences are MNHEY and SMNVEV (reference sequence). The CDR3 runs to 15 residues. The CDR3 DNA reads TGTGCCAGCACCCCGATGGGGGGGTTTCACTATGGCTACACCTTC. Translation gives CASTPMGGFHYGYTF.

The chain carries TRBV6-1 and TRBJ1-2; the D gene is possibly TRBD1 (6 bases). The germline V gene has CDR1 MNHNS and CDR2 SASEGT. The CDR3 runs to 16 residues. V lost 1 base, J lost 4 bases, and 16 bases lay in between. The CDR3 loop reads CASSEDPGAPGYGYTF. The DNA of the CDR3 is TGTGCCAGCAGTGAAGATCCAGGGGCGCCTGGCTATGGCTACACCTTC.

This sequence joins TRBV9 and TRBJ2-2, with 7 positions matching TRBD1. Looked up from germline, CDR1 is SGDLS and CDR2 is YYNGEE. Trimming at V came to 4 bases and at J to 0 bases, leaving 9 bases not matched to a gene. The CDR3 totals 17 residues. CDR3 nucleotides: TGTGCCAGCAGCTCTCAAACAGGGACAGCGAACACCGGGGAGCTGTTTTTT. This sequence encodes CASSSQTGTANTGELFF.

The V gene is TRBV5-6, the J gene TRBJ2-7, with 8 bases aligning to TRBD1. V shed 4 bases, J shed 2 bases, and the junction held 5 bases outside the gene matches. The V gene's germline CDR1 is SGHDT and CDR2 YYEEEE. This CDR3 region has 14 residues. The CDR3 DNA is TGTGCCAGCAGCCCATGGACAGGGACCTACGAGCAGTACTTC. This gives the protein CASSPWTGTYEQYF.

CDR3 region: CAWSVQAENEQFF. Written as DNA, the CDR3 is TGTGCCTGGAGTGTACAGGCCGAGAATGAGCAGTTCTTC. J is TRBJ2-1 and V is TRBV30, with a tentative D call TRBD1 (5 bases). Germline V gene data show CDR1 as GTSNPN and CDR2 as SVGIG (reference sequence). There are 13 residues in the CDR3. V was clipped by 0 bases and J by 7 bases, with 10 bases between them.

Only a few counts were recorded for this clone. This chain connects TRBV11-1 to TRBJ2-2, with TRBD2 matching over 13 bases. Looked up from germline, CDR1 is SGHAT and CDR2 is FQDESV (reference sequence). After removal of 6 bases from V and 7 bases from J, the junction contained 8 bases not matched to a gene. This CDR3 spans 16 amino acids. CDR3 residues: CASSWTSGSKRGELFF. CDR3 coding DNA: TGTGCCAGCAGTTGGACTAGCGGGAGCAAGCGCGGGGAGCTGTTTTTT.

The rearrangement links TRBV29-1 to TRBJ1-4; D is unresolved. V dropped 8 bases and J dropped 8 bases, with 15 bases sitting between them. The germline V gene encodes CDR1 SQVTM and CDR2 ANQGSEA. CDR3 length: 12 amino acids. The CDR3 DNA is TGCAGCCTCACCCCGAGCCCCGAAAAACTGTTTTTT. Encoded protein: CSLTPSPEKLFF.

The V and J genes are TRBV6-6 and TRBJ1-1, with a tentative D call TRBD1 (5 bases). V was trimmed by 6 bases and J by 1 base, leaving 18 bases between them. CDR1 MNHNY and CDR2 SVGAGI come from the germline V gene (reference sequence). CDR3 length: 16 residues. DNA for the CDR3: TGTGCCAGCAGCCGCCTGATGACAGCCCCGAACACTGAAGCTTTCTTT. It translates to CASSRLMTAPNTEAFF.